This entry features one T cell receptor beta chain sequence. Authors' analysis steps: Amplification of reference gene primers provided the estimated nucleated cell counts. Sequencing was performed with immunoSEQ multiplex PCR; in TCRdb, only in-frame clones are kept and a portion is missing. V, J and clone size are taken as reported in that table, and D and trimming were inferred from the DNA itself. The sample lists about 100,000 clones, around 86% occurring once. The source of the sample is a study of blood T cell repertoires in COVID-19. V lost 5 bases to trimming and J lost 4 bases, with 11 bases between them. There are 13 residues in the CDR3. Per germline, CDR1 SSHAT and CDR2 FNYEAQ (reference sequence).

This clonotype was obtained from a man in his sixties with acute or convalescent COVID-19. This chain links TRBV7-7 with TRBJ2-5; maybe TRBD2 (5 bases). The sequenced sample was peripheral blood. CDR3 in amino acids: CASSQTEGETQYF. The CDR3 DNA sequence: TGTGCCAGCAGCCAAACCGAGGGAGAGACCCAGTACTTC. Filled out from reference TRBV7-7 and TRBJ2-5, the complete variable domain reads GAGVSQSPRYKVTKRGQDVTLRCDPISSHATLYWYQQALGQGPEFLTYFNYEAQPDKSGLPSDRFSAERPEGSISTLTIQRTEQRDSAMYRCASSQTEGETQYFGPGTRLLVL.